This is a list of T cell receptor beta chains from one sample in a study of graft-versus-host responses after intestinal transplantation. The protocol was immunoSEQ multiplex PCR, while the TCRdb copy is restricted to in-frame clones and leaves out a portion. The sample shows tens of thousands of clones, 91% of them seen only once. The source material was PBMCs, sampled 650 to 680 days after intestinal transplant. The receptors stem from a human patient who received an intestinal transplant, so some T cells may come from the graft donor. CDR3s include the opening cysteine and the closing phenylalanine or tryptophan. A D gene is named only where the DNA matches it firmly. The size field is filled for only some rows; it gives once, few, many or a size class.

TRBV4-2	.	.	TRBJ1-6	TGTGCCAGCAGCCAAGCTTCAGGGCGTTATAATTCACCCCTCCACTTT	CASSQASGRYNSPLHF
TRBV7-6	.	.	TRBJ1-3	TGTGCCAGCAGCCGGGCCGGGGCGGGTGGAAACACCATATATTTT	CASSRAGAGGNTIYF
TRBV11-3	.	.	TRBJ2-1	TGTGCCAGCAGCTTAACATCCCGGACCCTAAACAATGAGCAGTTCTTC	CASSLTSRTLNNEQFF
TRBV7-7	.	.	TRBJ2-5	TGTGCCAGCAGCTTAGCGCAAAGCGGGGAGACCCAGTACTTC	CASSLAQSGETQYF
TRBV4-1	.	.	TRBJ2-2	TGCGCCAGCAGCCGATTGGTTGGCACCGGGGAGCTGTTTTTT	CASSRLVGTGELFF
TRBV13	TRBD1	.	TRBJ1-6	TGTGCCAGCAGCCTCGGGGACAGGGGAGATTCACCCCTCCACTTT	CASSLGDRGDSPLHF
TRBV6-1	.	once	TRBJ1-4	TGTGCCAGCAGTGAAGCGGGCAGCACTTATGAAAAACTGTTTTTT	CASSEAGSTYEKLFF
TRBV27	.	.	TRBJ1-2	TGTGCCAGCAGTGGTCTCGGACACGAGGGCTACACCTTC	CASSGLGHEGYTF
TRBV7-9	.	.	TRBJ1-1	TGTGCCAGCAGCCGGTCGTTGAACACTGAAGCTTTCTTT	CASSRSLNTEAFF
TRBV5-4	.	.	TRBJ1-1	TGTGCCAGCAGCTTGGCCTTGGGGGCAGCTTTCTTT	CASSLALGAAFF
TRBV5-5	.	.	TRBJ1-5	TGTGCCAGCAGCTTGATGGATTATCAGCCCCAGCATTTT	CASSLMDYQPQHF
TRBV30	.	few	TRBJ2-2	TGTGCCTGGAGCGGCAGGGAACCCGGGGAGCTGTTTTTT	CAWSGREPGELFF
TRBV27	.	.	TRBJ2-7	TGTGCCAGCAGTGGGGCGTCCTTTCTGAACGAGCAGTACTTC	CASSGASFLNEQYF
TRBV7-2	TRBD2	.	TRBJ2-1	TGTGCCAGCAGCTTCACGCGGGGGGCCAACAATGAGCAGTTCTTC	CASSFTRGANNEQFF